This section outlines one TCR beta chain sequence together with its context. This entry comes from a study of blood T cell repertoires in COVID-19. Participants came from fewer than 25 US areas, aged roughly 18 to 100 years. Clinical histories supplied by participants themselves formed the basis of cohort assignment. This CDR3 is built from 16 residues. Germline CDR1 and CDR2: SNHLY and FYNNEI. After removal of 5 bases from V and 4 bases from J, the junction contained 11 bases not matched to a gene. Only in-frame clones appear in the TCRdb table, and some are missing; sequencing was by immunoSEQ multiplex PCR. Among 200,000 to 250,000 clones listed, about nine tenths were seen once.

What was sequenced was PBMCs or T cells enriched from blood (not recorded which). The chain is built from TRBV2 and TRBJ2-1; 7 positions match TRBD1. This receptor was identified in a woman in her 40s with acute COVID-19. The CDR3 spells CASSPRDRVGYNEQFF. In nucleotides, the CDR3 is TGTGCCAGCAGTCCCAGAGACAGGGTCGGATACAATGAGCAGTTCTTC.